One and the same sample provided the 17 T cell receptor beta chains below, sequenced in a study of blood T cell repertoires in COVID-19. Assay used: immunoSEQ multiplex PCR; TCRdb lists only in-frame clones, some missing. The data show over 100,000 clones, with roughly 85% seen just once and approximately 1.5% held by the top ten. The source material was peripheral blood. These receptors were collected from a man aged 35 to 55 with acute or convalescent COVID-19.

As DNA, the CDR3 is TGTGCCAGCAGCCAGACCTCTTCGGGTACGGGGGCTTTCTTT. Encoded protein: CASSQTSSGTGAFF. The chain has TRBV3-1 (or the pseudogene TRBV3-2) and TRBJ1-1; D remains ambiguous. Germline CDR1 reads LGHDT; CDR2 reads YNNKEL (reference sequence). Trimming pared 3 bases from V and 11 bases from J, leaving 19 bases between. The CDR3 covers 14 residues.

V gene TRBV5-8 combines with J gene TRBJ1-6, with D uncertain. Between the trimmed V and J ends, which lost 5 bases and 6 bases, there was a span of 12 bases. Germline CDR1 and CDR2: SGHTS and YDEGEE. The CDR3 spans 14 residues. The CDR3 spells CASRREELNSPLHF. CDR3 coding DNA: TGTGCCAGCAGGCGAGAAGAACTTAATTCACCCCTCCACTTT.

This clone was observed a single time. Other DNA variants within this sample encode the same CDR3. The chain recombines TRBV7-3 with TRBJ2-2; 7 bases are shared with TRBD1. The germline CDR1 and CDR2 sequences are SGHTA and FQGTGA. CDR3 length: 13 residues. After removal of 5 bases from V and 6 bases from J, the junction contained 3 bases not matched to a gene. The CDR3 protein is CASSPQGAGELFF. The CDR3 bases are TGTGCCAGCAGCCCCCAGGGGGCCGGGGAGCTGTTTTTT.

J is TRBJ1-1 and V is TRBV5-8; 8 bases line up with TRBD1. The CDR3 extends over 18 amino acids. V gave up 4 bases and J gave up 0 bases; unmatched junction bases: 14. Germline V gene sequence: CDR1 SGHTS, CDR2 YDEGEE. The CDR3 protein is CASSEDRVTSFMNTEAFF. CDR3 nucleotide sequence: TGTGCCAGCAGCGAGGACAGGGTCACGAGCTTTATGAACACTGAAGCTTTCTTT.

The CDR3 loop reads CASSWGRTGAEAFF. CDR3 bases: TGTGCCAGCAGTTGGGGTCGGACAGGGGCTGAAGCTTTCTTT. The chain recombines TRBV6-5 with TRBJ1-1, with 9 bases identical to TRBD1. V shed 4 bases and J 6 bases; nucleotides not matched to a gene: 6. The CDR3 consists of 14 residues. In germline, CDR1 is MNHEY, CDR2 SVGAGI.

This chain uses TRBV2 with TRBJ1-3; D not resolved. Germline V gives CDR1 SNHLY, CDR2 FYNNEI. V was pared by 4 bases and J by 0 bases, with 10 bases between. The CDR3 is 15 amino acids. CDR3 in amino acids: CASSARSGSGNTIYF. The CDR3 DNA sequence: TGTGCCAGCAGTGCTCGGTCCGGCTCTGGAAACACCATATATTTT.

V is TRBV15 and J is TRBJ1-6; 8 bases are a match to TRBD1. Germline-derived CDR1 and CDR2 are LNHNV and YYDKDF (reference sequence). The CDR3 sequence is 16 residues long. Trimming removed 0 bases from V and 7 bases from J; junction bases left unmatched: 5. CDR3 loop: CATSRDQGAPNSPLHF. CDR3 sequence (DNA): TGTGCCACCAGCAGAGATCAGGGGGCCCCAAATTCACCCCTCCACTTT.

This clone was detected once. The CDR3 nucleotides are TGTGCCAGCAGCTTGCGGGGGGGAATCTACGAGCAGTACTTC. The encoded protein is CASSLRGGIYEQYF. The chain carries TRBV5-6 and TRBJ2-7, with 8 bases identical to TRBD2. The germline V gene has CDR1 SGHDT and CDR2 YYEEEE. The CDR3 covers 14 residues. V shed 1 base and J 3 bases; nucleotides not matched to a gene: 3.

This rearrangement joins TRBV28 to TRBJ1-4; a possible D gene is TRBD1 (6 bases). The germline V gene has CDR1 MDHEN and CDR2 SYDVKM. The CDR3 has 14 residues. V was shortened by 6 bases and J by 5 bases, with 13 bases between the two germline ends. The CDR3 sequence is CASSQQGGNEKLFF. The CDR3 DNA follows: TGTGCCAGCAGCCAACAGGGAGGGAATGAAAAACTGTTTTTT.

CDR3 nucleotide sequence: TGTGCCAGCAGTTTACTGTCAGGGCGGGAGAGACTCTACGAGCAGTACTTC. It encodes CASSLLSGRERLYEQYF. The chain employs TRBV28 and TRBJ2-7; TRBD2 matches 7 bases. The CDR3 has 17 amino acids. V lost 2 bases and J lost 3; bases outside the gene matches: 13. The germline gives CDR1 MDHEN, CDR2 SYDVKM.

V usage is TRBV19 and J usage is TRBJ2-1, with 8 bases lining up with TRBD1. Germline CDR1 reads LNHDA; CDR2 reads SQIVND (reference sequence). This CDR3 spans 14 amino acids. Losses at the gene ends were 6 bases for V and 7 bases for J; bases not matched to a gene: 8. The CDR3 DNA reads TGTGCCAGTAGCCAAGGACAGGGTGGGAATGAGCAGTTCTTC. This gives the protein CASSQGQGGNEQFF.

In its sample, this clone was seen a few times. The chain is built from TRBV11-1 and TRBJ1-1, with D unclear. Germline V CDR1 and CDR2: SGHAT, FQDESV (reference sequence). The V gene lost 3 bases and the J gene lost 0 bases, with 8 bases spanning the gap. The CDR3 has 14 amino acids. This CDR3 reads CASSFSDLNTEAFF. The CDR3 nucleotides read TGTGCCAGCAGCTTTTCGGACTTGAACACTGAAGCTTTCTTT.

The CDR3 coding sequence is TGTGCCAGCAGCTCCTTTGGCGGGGCCCGGGAGACCCAGTACTTC. Its translation is CASSSFGGARETQYF. This chain joins TRBV7-9 and TRBJ2-5; TRBD2 is a possible D gene (6 bases). V lost 4 bases to trimming and J lost 5 bases, with 17 bases between them. The CDR3 covers 15 residues. Germline CDR1 is SEHNR and CDR2 is FQNEAQ (reference sequence).

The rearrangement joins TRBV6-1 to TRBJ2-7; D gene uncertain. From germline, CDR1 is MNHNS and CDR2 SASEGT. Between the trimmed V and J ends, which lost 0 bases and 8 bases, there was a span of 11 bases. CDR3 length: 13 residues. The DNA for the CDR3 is TGTGCCAGCAGTGAAGCAGCGCTTGTCAAGCAGTACTTC. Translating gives CASSEAALVKQYF.

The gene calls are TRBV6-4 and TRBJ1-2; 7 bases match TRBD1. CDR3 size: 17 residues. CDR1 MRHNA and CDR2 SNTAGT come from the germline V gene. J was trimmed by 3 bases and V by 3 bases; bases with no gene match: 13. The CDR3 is CASSERINRGRDYGYTF. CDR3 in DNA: TGTGCCAGCAGTGAAAGGATAAACAGGGGACGGGACTATGGCTACACCTTC.

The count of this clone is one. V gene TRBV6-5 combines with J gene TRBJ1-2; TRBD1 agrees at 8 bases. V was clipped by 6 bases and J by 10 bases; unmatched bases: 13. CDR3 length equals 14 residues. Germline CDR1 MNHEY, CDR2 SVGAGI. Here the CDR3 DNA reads TGTGCCAGCAGCCCCGGGACAGGTGCCCCCCCCTACACCTTC. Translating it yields CASSPGTGAPPYTF.

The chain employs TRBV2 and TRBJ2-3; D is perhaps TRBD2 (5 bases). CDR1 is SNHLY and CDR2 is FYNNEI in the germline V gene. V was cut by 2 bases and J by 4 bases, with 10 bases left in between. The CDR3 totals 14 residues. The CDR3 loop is CASSERESPDTQYF. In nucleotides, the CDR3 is TGTGCCAGCAGTGAAAGGGAGTCGCCAGATACGCAGTATTTT.